Detailed here is one TCR beta chain. Other DNA sequences within the sample encode an identical CDR3. The source of the sample is a study of blood T cell repertoires in COVID-19. Assay: immunoSEQ multiplex PCR; the TCRdb copy retains only in-frame clones and omits some. The sample holds a few hundred thousand clones; around 85% are singletons and the top ten take approximately 3.6%. The CDR3 length is 13 residues. V lost 6 bases to trimming and J lost 3 bases; unmatched junction nucleotides: 3. CDR1 and CDR2 from the germline V gene are KGHSH and LQKENI. Source material: peripheral blood. This TCR was recovered from a woman in her late teens or twenties with acute or convalescent COVID-19. The chain uses TRBV18 and TRBJ1-2, with 8 positions matching TRBD1. The CDR3 DNA reads TGTGCCAGCTCCCCGGACAGGGACTATGGCTACACCTTC. This encodes CASSPDRDYGYTF.